These T cell receptor beta chains were read from a single sample in a study of T-cell memory formation after mild COVID-19. Using its own MiXCR run on the 5' RACE reads, TCRdb lists one record per CDR3 protein. The profile shows 400,000 to 500,000 distinct CDR3 sequences, around 24% of them singletons. Input material: PBMCs or a T cell subset sorted from them (not recorded which). These receptors were obtained from an adult woman who had mild COVID-19 (a few samples of this study predate the infection). Cell type and time point are not known. Both conserved end residues are part of each CDR3. D genes are given only for firm matches. Rows may omit the clone size; those that give it use once, few, many or a size class.

cdr3_aa	cdr3_nt	cdr3_length	j_call	d_call	v_call	clone_size
CASSASWDSQETQYF	TGTGCCAGCAGCGCCTCCTGGGACTCACAAGAGACCCAGTACTTC	15	TRBJ2-5	NA	TRBV7-2	few
CASSSGLGYNEQFF	TGCGCCAGCAGCTCGGGACTTGGCTACAATGAGCAGTTCTTC	14	TRBJ2-1	NA	TRBV5-1	few
CSAEPSYNEQFF	TGCAGTGCCGAGCCAAGCTACAATGAGCAGTTCTTC	12	TRBJ2-1	NA	TRBV20-1	NA
CASNPGQRHYEQYF	TGTGCCAGCAATCCGGGACAGAGACATTACGAGCAGTACTTC	14	TRBJ2-7	TRBD1	TRBV9	NA
CAWTRQGAVYGTGELFF	TGTGCCTGGACCCGACAGGGGGCGGTTTATGGCACCGGGGAGCTGTTTTTT	17	TRBJ2-2	TRBD1	TRBV30	few
CASSFHIYNEQFF	TGTGCCAGCAGCTTCCACATTTACAATGAGCAGTTCTTC	13	TRBJ2-1	NA	TRBV7-6	many
CASSNLGTGALPYEQYF	TGTGCCAGCAGCAACCTTGGGACAGGGGCCCTACCCTACGAGCAGTACTTC	17	TRBJ2-7	NA	TRBV21-1	few
CASSLELDRAGYTF	TGCGCCAGCAGCTTGGAGCTGGACAGGGCTGGCTACACCTTC	14	TRBJ1-2	TRBD1	TRBV5-1	NA
CASSYSRGVNTEAFF	TGTGCCAGCAGTTACTCGAGAGGGGTGAACACTGAAGCTTTCTTT	15	TRBJ1-1	NA	TRBV6-6	NA
CASSFMSEETQYF	TGTGCCAGCAGTTTTATGAGCGAAGAGACCCAGTACTTC	13	TRBJ2-5	NA	TRBV12-3/TRBV12-4	NA
CASSQEPGGHSPLHF	TGCGCCAGCAGCCAAGAACCAGGGGGTCATTCACCCCTCCACTTT	15	TRBJ1-6	TRBD1	TRBV4-1	NA
CASSEREFYNEQFF	TGTGCCAGCAGTGAGCGGGAGTTCTACAATGAGCAGTTCTTC	14	TRBJ2-1	TRBD2	TRBV2	few
CSVEARQVSSYNEQFF	TGCAGCGTTGAAGCCCGACAGGTTAGCTCCTACAATGAGCAGTTCTTC	16	TRBJ2-1	NA	TRBV29-1	many
CASSPDANTEAFF	TGTGCCAGCTCACCTGACGCGAACACTGAAGCTTTCTTT	13	TRBJ1-1	NA	TRBV18	NA
CAWSWDRGITEAFF	TGTGCCTGGAGCTGGGACAGGGGGATTACTGAAGCTTTCTTT	14	TRBJ1-1	TRBD1	TRBV30	few
CASSLTSGSVNEQFF	TGTGCCAGCAGCTTGACTAGCGGGAGTGTCAATGAGCAGTTCTTC	15	TRBJ2-1	TRBD2	TRBV7-3	few
CASSRLARGESYEQYF	TGTGCCAGCAGCCGACTAGCGCGAGGCGAATCCTACGAGCAGTACTTC	16	TRBJ2-7	TRBD2	TRBV11-3	NA
CSAPTGGKSSYNSPLHF	TGCAGTGCACCAACAGGGGGAAAGAGCTCCTATAATTCACCCCTCCACTTT	17	TRBJ1-6	TRBD1	TRBV20-1	NA
CASSKGRLARPYNEQFF	TGTGCCAGCAGTAAAGGGCGGCTAGCGAGGCCCTACAATGAGCAGTTCTTC	17	TRBJ2-1	NA	TRBV6-5	few
CASSLRLAADTQYF	TGCGCCAGCAGTCTCCGACTAGCGGCAGATACGCAGTATTTT	14	TRBJ2-3	TRBD2	TRBV23-1	NA
CASQGMNTEAFF	TGTGCTTCGCAAGGGATGAACACTGAAGCTTTCTTT	12	TRBJ1-1	NA	TRBV10-3	few
CASRRITGAGETQYF	TGTGCCAGCAGACGGATTACAGGGGCAGGAGAGACCCAGTACTTC	15	TRBJ2-5	TRBD1	TRBV7-8	NA
CSVEDVISYSDTQYF	TGCAGCGTTGAAGATGTAATAAGTTATTCAGATACGCAGTATTTT	15	TRBJ2-3	NA	TRBV29-1	NA
CATSGVGEQFF	TGTGCCACCAGCGGGGTCGGCGAGCAGTTCTTC	11	TRBJ2-1	TRBD2	TRBV6-2/TRBV6-3	NA
CASSLAVGRGSYTF	TGTGCCAGCAGCTTGGCCGTAGGGCGAGGTTCCTACACCTTC	14	TRBJ1-2	NA	TRBV5-4	few
CSVRDPGANVLTF	TGCAGCGTTCGGGATCCGGGGGCCAACGTCCTGACTTTC	13	TRBJ2-6	NA	TRBV29-1	NA
CASSVGGVMGEQFF	TGTGCCAGCAGCGTAGGCGGGGTGATGGGTGAGCAGTTCTTC	14	TRBJ2-1	NA	TRBV9	NA
CASSLEGFRHNEQFF	TGCGCCAGCAGCTTGGAGGGATTCAGACACAATGAGCAGTTCTTC	15	TRBJ2-1	NA	TRBV5-1	NA
CASSPRQGADEQYF	TGTGCCAGCTCACCACGGCAGGGAGCTGACGAGCAGTACTTC	14	TRBJ2-7	NA	TRBV18	few
CASRPGLNLEKLFF	TGTGCCAGTAGACCGGGACTGAACCTTGAAAAACTGTTTTTT	14	TRBJ1-4	NA	TRBV19	few
CSAVEMYNEQFF	TGCAGTGCAGTGGAGATGTACAATGAGCAGTTCTTC	12	TRBJ2-1	NA	TRBV20-1	NA
CASSFTRLPNYGYTF	TGTGCCAGCAGCTTCACCAGACTGCCTAACTATGGCTACACCTTC	15	TRBJ1-2	NA	TRBV13	NA
CASTRGSGDYEQYF	TGCGCCAGCACCCGTGGTAGCGGGGACTACGAGCAGTACTTC	14	TRBJ2-7	TRBD2	TRBV5-1	NA
CASSYGGYSYEQYF	TGTGCCAGCAGTTACGGCGGATACTCCTACGAGCAGTACTTC	14	TRBJ2-7	NA	TRBV6-5	NA
CASTAPGETSTDTQYF	TGTGCCAGCACCGCCCCGGGGGAGACTAGCACAGATACGCAGTATTTT	16	TRBJ2-3	NA	TRBV12-3/TRBV12-4	once
CSARDTPGQGHTGELFF	TGCAGTGCTAGAGATACTCCGGGACAGGGTCACACCGGGGAGCTGTTTTTT	17	TRBJ2-2	TRBD1	TRBV20-1	few
CATSGLAEQETQYF	TGTGCCACCAGCGGTTTAGCGGAACAAGAGACCCAGTACTTC	14	TRBJ2-5	NA	TRBV7-7	NA
CATSEAGTGGALGEKLFF	TGTGCCACCAGTGAGGCCGGGACAGGGGGCGCATTGGGCGAAAAACTGTTTTTT	18	TRBJ1-4	TRBD1	TRBV24-1	NA
CASSEVASGANTGELFF	TGTGCCAGCAGTGAAGTGGCTAGCGGAGCTAACACCGGGGAGCTGTTTTTT	17	TRBJ2-2	TRBD2	TRBV25-1	NA
CASSLGGGESPYEQYF	TGTGCCAGCAGCTTAGGAGGGGGGGAGTCCCCCTACGAGCAGTACTTC	16	TRBJ2-7	NA	TRBV7-8	NA
CASSQDDLRGEQYF	TGTGCCAGCAGCCAAGACGACCTACGCGGAGAGCAGTACTTC	14	TRBJ2-7	NA	TRBV3-1	few
CASSQAPGTTGGELFF	TGCGCCAGCAGCCAAGCCCCCGGGACTACGGGCGGGGAGCTGTTTTTT	16	TRBJ2-2	TRBD2	TRBV4-3	NA
CASSQDSSAYEQYF	TGTGCCAGCAGCCAAGATAGCTCAGCCTACGAGCAGTACTTC	14	TRBJ2-7	NA	TRBV3-1	few
CASTSDRRNGELFF	TGTGCCAGCACCTCCGACAGGAGGAACGGGGAGCTGTTTTTT	14	TRBJ2-2	NA	TRBV12-3/TRBV12-4	many
CATSPRQALGGYTF	TGTGCCACCAGCCCTCGTCAGGCCCTCGGCGGCTACACCTTC	14	TRBJ1-2	NA	TRBV15	NA
CASSQAEDTGELFF	TGCGCCAGCAGCCAAGCAGAAGACACCGGGGAGCTGTTTTTT	14	TRBJ2-2	NA	TRBV4-1	NA
CASSPAPTKPGLVGETQYF	TGTGCCAGCAGCCCCGCTCCGACGAAACCGGGACTAGTGGGAGAGACCCAGTACTTC	19	TRBJ2-5	TRBD2	TRBV7-6	NA
CASSPLGGARDYGYTF	TGTGCCAGTAGTCCATTAGGGGGGGCGAGGGACTATGGCTACACCTTC	16	TRBJ1-2	NA	TRBV19	NA
CASSLEGYSNQPQHF	TGCGCCAGCAGCTTGGAGGGGTATAGCAATCAGCCCCAGCATTTT	15	TRBJ1-5	NA	TRBV5-1	many